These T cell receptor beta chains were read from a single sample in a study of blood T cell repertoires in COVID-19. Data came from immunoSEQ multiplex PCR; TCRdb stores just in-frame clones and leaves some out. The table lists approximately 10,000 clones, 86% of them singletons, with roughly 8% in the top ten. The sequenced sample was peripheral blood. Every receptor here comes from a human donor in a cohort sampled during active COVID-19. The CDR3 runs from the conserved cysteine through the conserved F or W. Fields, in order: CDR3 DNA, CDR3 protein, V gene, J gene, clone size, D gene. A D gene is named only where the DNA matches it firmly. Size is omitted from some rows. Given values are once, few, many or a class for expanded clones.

TGTGCCAGCTCACCCCTGGGGACAACTCCCTCCTACGAGCAGTACTTC	CASSPLGTTPSYEQYF	TRBV18	TRBJ2-7	.	.
TGTGCCAGTAGTACCGGGACTTCAGATAGAGATACGCAGTATTTT	CASSTGTSDRDTQYF	TRBV19	TRBJ2-3	.	.
TGCGCCAGCAGCTTGGGCCCGCTTACTATGGGCACCGGGGAGCTGTTTTTT	CASSLGPLTMGTGELFF	TRBV5-1	TRBJ2-2	.	.
TGTGCCAGCAGCCCAGGACAGACATTTGTTGATGAGCAGTACTTC	CASSPGQTFVDEQYF	TRBV13	TRBJ2-7	.	.
TGTGCCACCAGCCTCGGGGGTGATACGCAGTATTTT	CATSLGGDTQYF	TRBV15	TRBJ2-3	.	.
TGTGCCAGCAGCTTAGTAGGGGGCGCTAGGAAAGACAAAGCTTTCTTT	CASSLVGGARKDKAFF	TRBV7-2	TRBJ1-1	.	TRBD1
TGCAGCGACCACGGGGAAGGGTCAGAGACCCAGTACTTC	CSDHGEGSETQYF	TRBV29-1	TRBJ2-5	.	.
TGTGCCAGCAGTGAATCGGTAGCGGCGGACAATGAGCAGTTCTTC	CASSESVAADNEQFF	TRBV2	TRBJ2-1	.	.
TGCGCCAGCAGCCAAGGAATAGCGGGTCTTCTGGTGGCTGAGCAGTTCTTC	CASSQGIAGLLVAEQFF	TRBV4-3	TRBJ2-1	.	TRBD2
TGTGCCAGCAGCCCGCGGGGAAGCGGGAGTATAGATACGCAGTATTTT	CASSPRGSGSIDTQYF	TRBV11-2	TRBJ2-3	.	TRBD2
TGTGCCAGCAGCCAATCCGGGAATGTGGGCACTGAAGCTTTCTTT	CASSQSGNVGTEAFF	TRBV16	TRBJ1-1	.	.
TGTGCCAGCCATAACAGGGATTCCTACGAGCAGTACTTC	CASHNRDSYEQYF	TRBV28	TRBJ2-7	.	.
TGCGCCAGCAGCCAAGATAAAACTAGCGGCTACGAGCAGTACTTC	CASSQDKTSGYEQYF	TRBV4-3	TRBJ2-7	once	TRBD2
TGTGCCAGCAGTTATTTAGCGGGAGGCTCCCAAGAGACCCAGTACTTC	CASSYLAGGSQETQYF	TRBV28	TRBJ2-5	once	TRBD2
TGTGCCAGTAAACCGGGACTGCTGAAAAATGAGCAGTTCTTC	CASKPGLLKNEQFF	TRBV19	TRBJ2-1	few	.
TGTGCCAGCAGCTCCGGACAGCTATACTCCTACGAGCAGTACTTC	CASSSGQLYSYEQYF	TRBV7-2	TRBJ2-7	.	.
TGTGCCAGCAGCTTAGAACTACGGGATTACGAGCAGTACTTC	CASSLELRDYEQYF	TRBV7-9	TRBJ2-7	.	.
TGTGCCAGCAGCTTCACAGGGGGGGCTGAAGCTTTCTTT	CASSFTGGAEAFF	TRBV9	TRBJ1-1	once	TRBD1
TGTGCCAGCAGTTACTCGGGGGGAGGGAACACCGGGGAGCTGTTTTTT	CASSYSGGGNTGELFF	TRBV6-5	TRBJ2-2	.	.
TGTGCCACCAGTGATCCGGCTAGCGGGAGTCCGTACGAGCAGTACTTC	CATSDPASGSPYEQYF	TRBV24-1	TRBJ2-7	.	TRBD2
TGTGCCAGCAGTCTAGAGGCTCGTTTCTATGGCTACACCTTC	CASSLEARFYGYTF	TRBV11-2	TRBJ1-2	few	.
TGCAGCAGGGTTTCCAATCAGCCCCAGCATTTT	CSRVSNQPQHF	TRBV20-1	TRBJ1-5	.	.
TGTGCCAGCAGATCAGGACAGGCTTATTACTCTGGAAACACCATATATTTT	CASRSGQAYYSGNTIYF	TRBV6-4	TRBJ1-3	.	TRBD1
TGTGCCAGTAGTATCCGGGACACTAATCAGCCCCAGCATTTT	CASSIRDTNQPQHF	TRBV19	TRBJ1-5	.	.
TGTGCCAGCAGGGAAGACACAACCTATAATTCACCCCTCCACTTT	CASREDTTYNSPLHF	TRBV6-4	TRBJ1-6	.	.
TGTGCCACCAGCAGAGATACGGGACTCAGCTCTGGAAACACCATATATTTT	CATSRDTGLSSGNTIYF	TRBV15	TRBJ1-3	few	.
TGTGCCAGCAGCGTAACGACTGGCCCCTACAATGAGCAGTTCTTC	CASSVTTGPYNEQFF	TRBV9	TRBJ2-1	few	.
TGTGCCAGCAGCGATCTCGGGACTGAAGCTTTCTTT	CASSDLGTEAFF	TRBV5-6	TRBJ1-1	.	.
TGTGCCAGCAGCTTGGTACGGGGAAGGGTTTTCACTGAAGCTTTCTTT	CASSLVRGRVFTEAFF	TRBV5-5	TRBJ1-1	.	.
TGTGCCACGGGTGAAATGAACACTGAAGCTTTCTTT	CATGEMNTEAFF	TRBV6-5	TRBJ1-1	.	.
TGCAGTGCTAGCCTAGGCGAGCAGTACTTC	CSASLGEQYF	TRBV20-1	TRBJ2-7	once	.
TGTGCCAGCAGCGGGGGAGGGCAACTTAGGGAAGCTTTCTTT	CASSGGGQLREAFF	TRBV7-9	TRBJ1-1	.	.
TGTGCCAGCAGCCTGACCAGGGGAAACACTGAAGCTTTCTTT	CASSLTRGNTEAFF	TRBV28	TRBJ1-1	.	.
TGTGCCAGCAGTTCACAGGGGGCGAGTGAAGCTTTCTTT	CASSSQGASEAFF	TRBV7-9	TRBJ1-1	once	TRBD1
TGTGCCAGCAGCCCAGGGGGTCCAGAGCAGTTCTTC	CASSPGGPEQFF	TRBV7-9	TRBJ2-1	.	TRBD1
TGTGCCAGCTCACCACGGGCTAGCGGGGTTAGCACAGATACGCAGTATTTT	CASSPRASGVSTDTQYF	TRBV18	TRBJ2-3	.	TRBD2
TGTGCCTGGAGTGGGAGGGGACCGACTGGAAACACCATATATTTT	CAWSGRGPTGNTIYF	TRBV30	TRBJ1-3	.	.
TGTGCCAGTAGTCCGGGGGGGGCTAGCGGGAGATGGGTCTACAATGAGCAGTTCTTC	CASSPGGASGRWVYNEQFF	TRBV19	TRBJ2-1	.	TRBD2
TGTGCCAGCAGCCCGACAGGGAACTATGGCTACACCTTC	CASSPTGNYGYTF	TRBV12-3/TRBV12-4	TRBJ1-2	.	TRBD1
TGTGCCAGTAGTATAATGGGAGGCACTGAAGCTTTCTTT	CASSIMGGTEAFF	TRBV19	TRBJ1-1	.	.